This TCR beta chain was retrieved from a study of blood T cell repertoires in COVID-19. Study context: Acute-phase and convalescent COVID-19 samples originated in the United States, Italy and Spain.

Measured with immunoSEQ multiplex PCR; TCRdb has only the in-frame clones, and not every one. The table records just over 250,000 clones, 80% to 90% of them present only once. V lost 6 bases, J lost 6 bases, and 18 bases lay in between. CDR1 and CDR2 from the germline V gene are LNHDA and SQIVND (reference sequence). This CDR3 has 16 residues. Material: peripheral blood. V is TRBV19 and J is TRBJ1-6; no clear D. This clonotype was obtained from an older woman with COVID-19, enrolled during active disease. The CDR3 region is CASSPPVGQINSPLHF. In DNA form, the CDR3 reads TGTGCCAGTAGCCCACCTGTTGGGCAGATTAATTCACCCCTCCACTTT.